The entry below gives a single TCR beta chain sequence along with its context. This CDR3 is 15 amino acids long. V was clipped by 3 bases and J by 0 bases; unmatched bases: 1. CDR1 KGHSH and CDR2 LQKENI come from the germline V gene. As originally analysed: The assay estimated nucleated cells by amplifying reference gene primers. The protocol was immunoSEQ multiplex PCR, while the TCRdb copy is restricted to in-frame clones and leaves out a portion. Clonal size and the V and J genes are those of that table, whereas D and trimming came from the DNA. The table lists 93,000 or so clones, approximately 89% of them singletons, with 15% to 20% in the top ten. This sample was taken from a study of blood T cell repertoires in COVID-19. Looking at the study overall: Collection of acute and convalescent COVID-19 samples took place in the United States, Italy and Spain. From T cells, B-cell-depleted T cells, or PBMCs came the material, which was cDNA or gDNA.

The sequencing input was peripheral blood. The TCR sequence derives from a woman of 80 years or more in a cohort sampled during active COVID-19. The rearrangement joins TRBV18 to TRBJ2-7, with 11 bases that match TRBD1. CDR3 amino acids: CASSPGTGGSYEQYF. In DNA form, the CDR3 reads TGTGCCAGCTCACCGGGGACAGGGGGCTCCTACGAGCAGTACTTC.